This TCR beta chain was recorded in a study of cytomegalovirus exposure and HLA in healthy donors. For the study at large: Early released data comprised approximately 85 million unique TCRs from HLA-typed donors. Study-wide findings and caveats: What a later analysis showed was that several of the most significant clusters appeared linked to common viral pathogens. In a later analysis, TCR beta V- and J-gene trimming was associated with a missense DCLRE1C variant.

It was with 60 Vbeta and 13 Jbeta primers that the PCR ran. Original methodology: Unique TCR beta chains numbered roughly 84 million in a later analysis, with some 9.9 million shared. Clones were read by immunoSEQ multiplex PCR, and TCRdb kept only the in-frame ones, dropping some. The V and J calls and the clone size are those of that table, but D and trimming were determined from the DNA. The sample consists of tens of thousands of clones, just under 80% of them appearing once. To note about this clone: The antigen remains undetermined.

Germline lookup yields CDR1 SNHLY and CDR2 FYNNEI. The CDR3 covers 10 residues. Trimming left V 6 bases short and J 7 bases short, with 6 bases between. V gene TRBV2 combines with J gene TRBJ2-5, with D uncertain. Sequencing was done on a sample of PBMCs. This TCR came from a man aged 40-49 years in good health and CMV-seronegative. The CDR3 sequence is CASSAGTQYF. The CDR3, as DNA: TGTGCCAGCAGCGCCGGGACCCAGTACTTC.